The 17 T cell receptor beta chains below come from one sample, sequenced in a study of beta chain features in type 1 diabetes. Every bit of the isolated RNA underwent reverse transcription, so sequencing read expressed TCRB transcripts. The assay was immunoSEQ multiplex PCR, and TCRdb's table has in-frame clones only and misses some. Of some 410,000 clones in the sample, about an eighth were seen once. The sample was naive CD4+ T cells from blood. These receptors were taken from a woman under 30 in good health.

This clone appeared a few times. The V call is TRBV9, the J call TRBJ2-6, with 8 positions matching TRBD1. V lost 4 bases, J lost 2 bases, and 2 bases stayed unmatched. CDR3 length: 15 residues. Per germline, CDR1 SGDLS and CDR2 YYNGEE. The CDR3 spells CASSLRGPGANVLTF. CDR3 nucleotides: TGTGCCAGCAGCCTCAGGGGGCCTGGGGCCAACGTCCTGACTTTC. The full variable domain, in which reference TRBV9 and TRBJ2-6 provide the parts outside the CDR3, is DSGVTQTPKHLITATGQRVTLRCSPRSGDLSVYWYQQSLDQGLQFLIQYYNGEERAKGNILERFSAQQFPDLHSELNLSSLELGDSALYFCASSLRGPGANVLTFGAGSRLTVL.

This clone was counted a few times. The chain uses TRBV2 and TRBJ2-1, with D tentatively TRBD1 (5 bases). This CDR3 is built from 13 residues. Deletions cut 2 bases from V and 6 bases from J, with 8 bases between. The germline CDR1 and CDR2 sequences are SNHLY and FYNNEI. In DNA, the CDR3 is TGTGCCAGCAGTGAAACTCAGGGCAATGAGCAGTTCTTC. Residues: CASSETQGNEQFF.

This clone has a handful of counts. The rearrangement joins TRBV7-2 to TRBJ2-7; D possibly corresponds to TRBD1 (5 bases). This CDR3 is built from 15 residues. The ends were cut back, 7 bases at V and 5 bases at J, with 21 bases in the middle. Germline lookup yields CDR1 SGHTA and CDR2 FQGNSA. The DNA for the CDR3 is TGTGCCAGCACGCCCTCGCCCCTACAGGTCCACGAGCAGTACTTC. Residues: CASTPSPLQVHEQYF.

This chain connects TRBV5-6 to TRBJ2-1, with D perhaps TRBD2 (5 bases). Trimming left V 2 bases short and J 7 bases short, with 16 bases between. There are 15 residues in the CDR3. Germline CDR1 reads SGHDT; CDR2 reads YYEEEE. The CDR3 is CASSFILAIGNEQFF. In DNA form, the CDR3 reads TGTGCCAGCAGCTTTATTCTAGCTATCGGTAATGAGCAGTTCTTC.

This chain uses TRBV18 with TRBJ2-3; D is possibly TRBD1 (5 bases). The germline V and J ends were trimmed by 2 bases and 5 bases, with 8 bases remaining between them. There are 13 residues in the CDR3. Germline V gene lookup returns CDR1 KGHSH and CDR2 LQKENI. The DNA of the CDR3 is TGTGCCAGCTCACCAGGGGCCGGAGATACGCAGTATTTT. It translates to CASSPGAGDTQYF.

The chain employs TRBV6-5 and TRBJ2-3; D uncertain. Germline loops: CDR1 MNHEY, CDR2 SVGAGI. This CDR3 contains 14 residues. The ends were cut back, 0 bases at V and 2 bases at J, with 6 bases in the middle. DNA of the CDR3: TGTGCCAGCAGTTACTCGACCACCACAGATACGCAGTATTTT. Protein product: CASSYSTTTDTQYF.

This clone was recorded a few times. The CDR3: CAWSWGGEQFF. The DNA of the CDR3 is TGTGCCTGGAGTTGGGGGGGTGAGCAGTTCTTC. The chain employs TRBV30 and TRBJ2-1, with 7 bases that match TRBD2. Germline V gene data show CDR1 as GTSNPN and CDR2 as SVGIG (reference sequence). There are 11 residues in the CDR3. Trimming cost V 2 bases and J 9 bases; bases outside gene matches: 1.

V usage is TRBV7-9 and J usage is TRBJ2-7, with D possibly TRBD2 on 6 matching bases. Per germline, CDR1 SEHNR and CDR2 FQNEAQ (reference sequence). The CDR3 is 15 residues long. The V gene lost 3 bases and the J gene lost 2 bases, with 14 bases spanning the gap. The CDR3 DNA is TGTGCCAGCAGCTTCCAAGCGGGCGCCGCCTACGAGCAGTACTTC. This encodes CASSFQAGAAYEQYF. Supplemented by reference TRBV7-9 and TRBJ2-7, the full variable domain reads DTGVSQNPRHKITKRGQNVTFRCDPISEHNRLYWYRQTLGQGPEFLTYFQNEAQLEKSRLLSDRFSAERPKGSFSTLEIQRTEQGDSAMYLCASSFQAGAAYEQYFGPGTRLTVT.

A few counts support this clone. The rearrangement links TRBV5-4 to TRBJ2-5, with 7 bases identical to TRBD1. Trimming cost V 3 bases and J 2 bases; bases outside gene matches: 4. Germline lookup yields CDR1 SGHNT and CDR2 YYREEE (reference sequence). The CDR3 length is 14 residues. The CDR3 spells CASSSGQPQETQYF. CDR3 coding DNA: TGTGCCAGCAGCTCGGGACAGCCACAAGAGACCCAGTACTTC.

This sequence joins TRBV29-1 and TRBJ1-4, with a weak D call TRBD1 (5 bases). CDR1 SQVTM and CDR2 ANQGSEA come from the germline V gene. V lost 4 bases to trimming and J lost 3 bases, with 9 bases between them. The CDR3 runs 13 residues. In nucleotides, the CDR3 is TGCAGCGTTGCGCGACAGTCTAATGAAAAACTGTTTTTT. The encoded protein is CSVARQSNEKLFF. The whole variable domain, filled in from reference TRBV29-1 and TRBJ1-4, reads SAVISQKPSRDICQRGTSLTIQCQVDSQVTMMFWYRQQPGQSLTLIATANQGSEATYESGFVIDKFPISRPNLTFSTLTVSNMSPEDSSIYLCSVARQSNEKLFFGSGTQLSVL.

The chain is built from TRBV18 and TRBJ2-7; 7 nucleotides align to TRBD2. This CDR3 has 16 amino acids. CDR1 KGHSH and CDR2 LQKENI come from the germline V gene. V lost 6 bases and J lost 4; bases outside the gene matches: 15. The DNA of the CDR3 is TGTGCCAGCTCGCCAAGGTGGCTAGCGGATTTGTACGAGCAGTACTTC. Translated, it gives CASSPRWLADLYEQYF. The variable domain in full, with the rest retrieved from reference TRBV18 and TRBJ2-7, is NAGVMQNPRHLVRRRGQEARLRCSPMKGHSHVYWYRQLPEEGLKFMVYLQKENIIDESGMPKERFSAEFPKEGPSILRIQQVVRGDSAAYFCASSPRWLADLYEQYFGPGTRLTVT.

This clone was counted only a few times. Other DNA sequences from this sample encode an identical CDR3 as well. This chain links TRBV29-1 with TRBJ2-3; perhaps TRBD1 as D (5 bases). Trimming removed 3 bases from V and 1 base from J, with 14 bases in between. The CDR3 is 15 residues long. From germline, CDR1 is SQVTM and CDR2 ANQGSEA. The CDR3 spells CSVEPQGRRTDTQYF. The CDR3 bases are TGCAGCGTTGAGCCGCAGGGTCGTCGCACAGATACGCAGTATTTT.

This clone was picked up a small number of times. The V and J genes are TRBV10-3 and TRBJ2-3; D might be TRBD1 or TRBD2, each matching 7 bases. Looked up from germline, CDR1 is ENHRY and CDR2 is SYGVKD. This CDR3 spans 15 amino acids. V lost 2 bases, J lost 6 bases, and 15 bases lay in between. CDR3 residues: CAISEPGGTTDTQYF. The CDR3 region has the DNA TGTGCCATCAGTGAGCCAGGGGGGACTACGGATACGCAGTATTTT.

This clone appeared a few times. The CDR3 region is CASSSREVRNEQFF. The CDR3 region has the DNA TGCGCCAGCAGTTCTAGGGAGGTGAGGAATGAGCAGTTCTTC. The chain couples TRBV5-1 to TRBJ2-1; TRBD2 is a possible D gene (6 bases). Deletions cut 5 bases from V and 7 bases from J, with 16 bases between. CDR1 and CDR2 from the germline V gene are SGHRS and YFSETQ. CDR3 length equals 14 residues.

This clone has just a few counts. The J gene is TRBJ2-7, the V gene TRBV2; D call uncertain. The CDR3 is 10 residues long. Germline assignment: CDR1 SNHLY and CDR2 FYNNEI. Trimming removed 6 bases at V and 7 bases at J, with 7 bases between. For the CDR3, the DNA is TGTGCCAGCAGCCTTAGGGAGCAGTACTTC. Encoded protein: CASSLREQYF.

Written as DNA, the CDR3 is TGTGCCTGGAGTGTAAATAATTCACCCCTCCACTTT. Amino acids: CAWSVNNSPLHF. The gene calls are TRBV30 and TRBJ1-6; D not certain. Trimming took off 0 bases at V and 5 bases at J, with 2 bases between the two ends. Looked up from germline, CDR1 is GTSNPN and CDR2 is SVGIG (reference sequence). There are 12 residues in the CDR3.

This clone was seen a handful of times. For the CDR3, the DNA is TGTGCCAGCAGCCCGAGTTTCGATGAGCAGTTCTTC. The encoded protein is CASSPSFDEQFF. The V gene is TRBV7-9, the J gene TRBJ2-1; D uncertain. The CDR3 is 12 amino acids. Trimming stripped 5 bases from V and 8 bases from J, with 10 bases between. Germline CDR1 is SEHNR and CDR2 is FQNEAQ (reference sequence).